This TCR beta chain was identified in a study of siplizumab effects on memory and regulatory T cells. The study, taken as a whole, reports: Siplizumab produced a significant drop in alloreactive sequences attributable to unstimulated CD4+ memory cells. Only a minority of proliferating CD4+ or CD8+ clones had an assignable naive or memory phenotype, with roughly 75-97% lacking one.

The CDR3 runs 17 residues. V was pared by 0 bases and J by 4 bases, with 11 bases of the junction left unmatched. Germline-derived CDR1 and CDR2 are SGHNT and YYREEE (reference sequence). The study assayed approximately 100,000 TCR templates per sample. Sequencing used immunoSEQ multiplex PCR; TCRdb keeps in-frame clones, though not all of them. The sample yields about 48,000 clones, roughly 87% seen once. With respect to this clone: Its antigen is still unknown.

The chain couples TRBV5-4 to TRBJ2-7; 9 nucleotides match TRBD2. The TCR was taken from a human donor in good health. The sample was naive CD8+ T cells sorted from blood. The CDR3 DNA follows: TGTGCCAGCAGCTTGGCCCCTTTGCTAGCGGGAATTTACGAGCAGTACTTC. It translates to CASSLAPLLAGIYEQYF.